Below are 21 T cell receptor beta chains sequenced from a single sample in a study of T cell responses to AZD1222 COVID-19 vaccine. Sequenced by immunoSEQ multiplex PCR; TCRdb stores in-frame clones only, minus some. The sample consists of some 160,000 clones, approximately 91% of them appearing once. The sequences come from peripheral blood, collected 28 days after the second AZD1222 dose. Receptors originate from an adult who received the AZD1222 COVID-19 vaccine.

The rearrangement joins TRBV12-3 or TRBV12-4 to TRBJ1-2; 10 nucleotides match TRBD1. This CDR3 contains 13 residues. With V trimmed by 6 bases and J by 8 bases, 6 bases remained unmatched. CDR3 bases: TGTGCCAGCAGCGGGACAGGGGTATGGGGCTACACCTTC. As protein: CASSGTGVWGYTF.

This rearrangement joins TRBV6-6 to TRBJ1-2; tentative D call: TRBD1 (6 bases). This CDR3 is 14 amino acids long. V lost 2 bases and J lost 4, with 11 bases in between. Germline V gene sequence: CDR1 MNHNY, CDR2 SVGAGI (reference sequence). The CDR3 reads CASSYSQGSYGYTF. CDR3 nucleotide sequence: TGTGCCAGCAGTTACAGTCAGGGGAGCTATGGCTACACCTTC.

The chain has TRBV11-2 and TRBJ1-1; 8 bases align to TRBD1. The J segment lost 6 bases and the V segment lost 4 bases, leaving 10 bases of the junction unmatched. Per germline, CDR1 SGHAT and CDR2 FQNNGV. CDR3 size: 15 residues. For the CDR3, the DNA is TGTGCCAGCAGCTCAACCCGGGGGACAGGCTCTGAAGCTTTCTTT. It specifies CASSSTRGTGSEAFF.

The chain recombines TRBV29-1 with TRBJ2-1, with 11 bases lining up with TRBD2. This CDR3 has 18 amino acids. CDR1 is SQVTM and CDR2 is ANQGSEA in the germline V gene. The junction had 19 bases not matched to a gene; V was cut back by 4 bases and J by 8 bases. This CDR3 reads CSVVGGTSGVLSIDEQFF. CDR3 coding DNA: TGCAGCGTTGTGGGGGGGACTAGCGGAGTTCTTAGCATCGATGAGCAGTTCTTC.

This clone was counted once. The J gene is TRBJ2-5, the V gene TRBV6-5; TRBD2 is a possible D gene (6 bases). This CDR3 contains 14 residues. Trimming took 7 bases from V and 2 from J, leaving 14 bases between them. Germline V CDR1 and CDR2: MNHEY, SVGAGI. CDR3 sequence reads: CASTTTGRQETQYF. The CDR3 DNA reads as TGTGCCAGCACCACCACCGGGAGACAAGAGACCCAGTACTTC.

The rearrangement links TRBV7-3 to TRBJ2-1, with unresolved D. Trimming shortened V by 2 bases and J by 1 base, and 6 bases separated the two germline ends. This CDR3 spans 14 amino acids. The germline V gene has CDR1 SGHTA and CDR2 FQGTGA. The CDR3 DNA reads as TGTGCCAGCAGCTTACGTGTGTCCTACAATGAGCAGTTCTTC. This translates into CASSLRVSYNEQFF.

This clone appeared a single time. The chain joins TRBV6-5 to TRBJ2-3; 7 nucleotides match TRBD1. Trimming took 4 bases from V and 2 from J; bases not matched to a gene: 6. This CDR3 comprises 15 residues. Germline values: CDR1 MNHEY, CDR2 SVGAGI. The CDR3 loop is CASSSRDRPTDTQYF. CDR3 sequence (DNA): TGTGCCAGCAGTTCCCGGGACAGACCCACAGATACGCAGTATTTT.

This sequence joins TRBV7-2 and TRBJ2-7; a possible D gene is TRBD2 (5 bases). The CDR3 length is 18 residues. Germline values: CDR1 SGHTA, CDR2 FQGNSA. V shed 4 bases and J shed 0 bases, with 22 bases lying between them. CDR3 sequence: CASSSSRVSGLSSYEQYF. DNA for the CDR3: TGTGCCAGCAGCTCCTCGAGGGTATCCGGGTTGAGCTCCTACGAGCAGTACTTC.

The chain uses TRBV6-5 and TRBJ1-1; D might be TRBD1 (5 bases). The ends were cut back, 4 bases at V and 2 bases at J, with 14 bases in the middle. CDR1 is MNHEY, CDR2 SVGAGI, per germline. The CDR3 spans 15 residues. Here the CDR3 DNA reads TGTGCCAGCAGTTTCCAGACAGTAAGAAACACTGAAGCTTTCTTT. It translates to CASSFQTVRNTEAFF.

The chain carries TRBV18 and TRBJ1-1; D unclear. V dropped 6 bases and J dropped 8 bases, with 22 bases sitting between them. CDR1 and CDR2 (germline): KGHSH, LQKENI. This CDR3 is built from 15 residues. DNA for the CDR3: TGTGCCAGCTCTACAATAAGACGCAACTCACCCGAAGCTTTCTTT. It yields the protein CASSTIRRNSPEAFF.

The chain is built from TRBV24-1 and TRBJ2-3, with D possibly matching TRBD2 (5 bases). Trimming cost V 3 bases and J 6 bases, with 12 bases left between them. CDR1 is KGHDR and CDR2 is SFDVKD in the germline V gene. CDR3 size: 14 residues. As DNA, the CDR3 is TGTGCCACCAGTGATCGAGGACTCGGGGATACGCAGTATTTT. Translated: CATSDRGLGDTQYF.

This clone was observed a few times. This chain uses TRBV12-3 or TRBV12-4 with TRBJ1-2, with no clear D. V lost 7 bases and J lost 2, with 8 bases in between. The CDR3 sequence is 12 residues long. The CDR3: CASTYGNYGYTF. CDR3 DNA sequence: TGTGCCAGCACTTACGGGAACTATGGCTACACCTTC.

In this sample, this clone turned up once. This chain links TRBV6-4 with TRBJ1-6, with D possibly being TRBD1 (5 bases). This CDR3 comprises 15 residues. Trimming took 6 bases from V and 10 from J, leaving 19 bases between them. CDR1 is MRHNA and CDR2 is SNTAGT in the germline V gene. The CDR3 coding sequence is TGTGCCAGCAGGCCCGGGGGGGGTGACGGATCACCCCTCCACTTT. Translated, it gives CASRPGGGDGSPLHF.

V usage is TRBV5-1 and J usage is TRBJ2-3; D call uncertain. The V gene's germline CDR1 is SGHRS and CDR2 YFSETQ. V was shortened by 0 bases and J by 5 bases, with 4 bases between the two germline ends. The CDR3 loop spans 12 amino acids. The CDR3 nucleotides are TGCGCCAGCAGCTTGGCCGAAGATACGCAGTATTTT. This sequence encodes CASSLAEDTQYF.

The chain uses TRBV5-1 and TRBJ1-1; D gene unclear. The CDR3 has 11 residues. Trimming took 4 bases from V and 5 from J, leaving 6 bases between them. Germline CDR1 SGHRS, CDR2 YFSETQ. The CDR3 protein is CASSPGTEAFF. CDR3 DNA: TGCGCCAGCAGCCCCGGGACTGAAGCTTTCTTT.

The table lists this clone with a count of one. The chain is built from TRBV7-3 and TRBJ2-3; D is possibly TRBD2 (5 bases). Germline values: CDR1 SGHTA, CDR2 FQGTGA. This CDR3 has 14 residues. The V and J ends lost 7 bases and 0 bases respectively, with 11 bases between them. CDR3 DNA sequence: TGTGCCAGCACCTCGGGATATAGCACAGATACGCAGTATTTT. It is translated as CASTSGYSTDTQYF.

The gene calls are TRBV19 and TRBJ1-1, with D uncertain. Trimming cost V 7 bases and J 1 base, with 25 bases left between them. From germline, CDR1 is LNHDA and CDR2 SQIVND (reference sequence). CDR3 length: 18 residues. The CDR3 is CASTAVWVREGSNTEAFF. CDR3 DNA sequence: TGTGCCAGTACGGCAGTATGGGTTAGGGAGGGTTCGAACACTGAAGCTTTCTTT.

This chain joins TRBV7-9 and TRBJ1-2; maybe TRBD1 (5 bases). V shed 8 bases and J shed 0 bases, with 13 bases lying between them. The length of the CDR3 is 14 residues. CDR1 and CDR2 (germline): SEHNR, FQNEAQ (reference sequence). The CDR3 spells CASSSGAANYGYTF. In DNA form, the CDR3 reads TGTGCCAGCTCCTCCGGGGCCGCTAACTATGGCTACACCTTC.

V is TRBV5-6 and J is TRBJ1-6; D is ambiguous. The CDR3 runs to 15 residues. Trimming removed 6 bases at V and 0 bases at J, with 10 bases between. From germline, CDR1 is SGHDT and CDR2 YYEEEE. CDR3 in DNA: TGTGCCAGCAAGAGCGGGAGCTCCTATAATTCACCCCTCCACTTT. Translated, it gives CASKSGSSYNSPLHF.

The V call is TRBV5-1, the J call TRBJ2-5; the D gene is possibly TRBD2 (6 bases). V gave up 4 bases and J gave up 4 bases, with 17 bases separating them. Germline values: CDR1 SGHRS, CDR2 YFSETQ. The CDR3 covers 15 residues. The chain's CDR3 is CASSPLEGRGETQYF. The CDR3 DNA is TGCGCCAGCAGCCCGCTGGAGGGAAGAGGAGAGACCCAGTACTTC.

The chain combines TRBV2 with TRBJ1-6; a possible D gene is TRBD1 (5 bases). Germline loops: CDR1 SNHLY, CDR2 FYNNEI. The ends were cut back, 3 bases at V and 9 bases at J, with 12 bases in the middle. This CDR3 has 14 amino acids. CDR3 coding DNA: TGTGCCAGCAGTGATGGGACCTGGAGTTCACCCCTCCACTTT. Amino acids: CASSDGTWSSPLHF. The full variable domain, its missing parts supplied by reference TRBV2 and TRBJ1-6, is EPEVTQTPSHQVTQMGQEVILRCVPISNHLYFYWYRQILGQKVEFLVSFYNNEISEKSEIFDDQFSVERPDGSNFTLKIRSTKLEDSAMYFCASSDGTWSSPLHFGNGTRLTVT.